These 17 T cell receptor beta chains share one sample of origin, sequenced in a study of regulatory T cells in long-lasting Graves disease (dated by TCRdb to 2020 to 2022). Libraries were built with multiplex PCR. Data came from an Illumina HiSeq 4000. TCR beta libraries were built with iRepertoire HTBI primers and Arm-PCR amplification of CDR3 regions. TCRdb ran its own pipeline on the public reads, namely fastp trimming at Q25 and MiXCR clone calling, and kept in-frame beta chains. Rows are combined by CDR3 protein, so each entry shows the most common genes and DNA. The sample table holds roughly 380,000 distinct CDR3 sequences, of which 15% to 19% were seen once. 20% to 25% of the sample belongs to the ten largest clones. This sample's time point label indicates: newly diagnosed GD, antithyroid drugs for less than 3 months. For both TCR sequencing and RNA sequencing, RNA was extracted from PBMCs using TRIzol.

This material consisted of peripheral blood mononuclear cells (PBMCs), taken at new diagnosis, from a patient treated with antithyroid drugs. The source of these receptors is a female donor with Graves disease.

Ten or more counts support this clonotype. The rearrangement links TRBV11-2 to TRBJ1-4, with a tentative D call TRBD1 (6 bases). The CDR3 consists of 17 residues. V was clipped by 5 bases and J by 2 bases, with 18 bases between them. Germline V CDR1 and CDR2: SGHAT, FQNNGV. CDR3 region: CASSALGLGHTNEKLFF. Here the CDR3 DNA reads TGTGCCAGCAGCGCCTTAGGCTTGGGACATACTAATGAAAAACTGTTTTTT.

This clonotype was seen repeatedly, ten times or more. This chain's CDR3 is CASSYSRGTGAYNEQFF. The DNA of the CDR3 is TGTGCCAGCAGTTACTCGCGGGGGACAGGGGCCTACAATGAGCAGTTCTTC. The chain carries TRBV6-5 and TRBJ2-1, with 10 bases identical to TRBD1. The CDR3 contains 17 residues. The germline V gene encodes CDR1 MNHEY and CDR2 SVGAGI. The trim removed 0 bases at V and 2 bases at J, leaving 4 bases unmatched.

This clonotype was found many times. This rearrangement joins TRBV9 to TRBJ1-1; D remains unclear. With 3 bases removed from V and 6 bases from J, the gap between germline ends came to 9 bases. The CDR3 is 12 residues long. The germline V gene has CDR1 SGDLS and CDR2 YYNGEE. This CDR3 is CASSDKDAEAFF. The CDR3 nucleotides read TGTGCCAGCAGCGACAAGGACGCTGAAGCTTTCTTT. The whole variable domain, remainder taken from reference TRBV9 and TRBJ1-1, is DSGVTQTPKHLITATGQRVTLRCSPRSGDLSVYWYQQSLDQGLQFLIQYYNGEERAKGNILERFSAQQFPDLHSELNLSSLELGDSALYFCASSDKDAEAFFGQGTRLTVV.

The table lists this clonotype with many counts. This sequence joins TRBV24-1 and TRBJ2-7; D is perhaps TRBD2 (5 bases). The CDR3 runs to 14 residues. Germline lookup yields CDR1 KGHDR and CDR2 SFDVKD. Trimming pared 12 bases from V and 3 bases from J, leaving 20 bases between. CDR3 sequence: CAAVRAGKIYEQYF. The CDR3, as DNA: TGTGCCGCGGTTCGAGCCGGGAAAATCTACGAGCAGTACTTC.

In its sample, this clonotype was seen many times. The rearrangement uses TRBV28 and TRBJ1-2, with 11 bases aligning to TRBD1. V lost 5 bases, J lost 7 bases, and 3 bases stayed unmatched. This CDR3 is built from 13 residues. Per germline, CDR1 MDHEN and CDR2 SYDVKM. The CDR3 loop is CASSRDRGTGYTF. For the CDR3, the DNA is TGTGCCAGCAGTCGGGACAGGGGGACTGGCTACACCTTC.

This clonotype was seen many times. V usage is TRBV5-1 and J usage is TRBJ2-1; possible D gene TRBD2, 5 bases. Germline V gene lookup returns CDR1 SGHRS and CDR2 YFSETQ. With 0 bases removed from V and 5 bases from J, the gap between germline ends came to 9 bases. This CDR3 has 14 residues. CDR3 loop: CASSLAADHNEQFF. For the CDR3, the DNA is TGCGCCAGCAGCTTGGCAGCGGATCACAATGAGCAGTTCTTC.

The chain uses TRBV6-1 and TRBJ1-2, with D perhaps TRBD1 (5 bases). The V end lost 7 bases, the J end lost 8 bases, and 14 bases lay between the germline ends. Per germline, CDR1 MNHNS and CDR2 SASEGT. The CDR3 loop spans 12 amino acids. CDR3: CASMGQAGGYTF. In DNA, the CDR3 is TGTGCCAGCATGGGGCAGGCTGGAGGCTACACCTTC.

Remarks on this clonotype: Since a much larger clone is just one base distant, this may be a read error. The chain uses TRBV7-2 and TRBJ1-2; D is unclear. This CDR3 spans 13 amino acids. The germline CDR1 and CDR2 sequences are SGHTA and FQGNSA. The CDR3 DNA is TGTGTCAGCAGCTACCATAGAGACTATGGCTACACCTTC. Translated: CVSSYHRDYGYTF.

The rearrangement joins TRBV29-1 to TRBJ2-2, with D tentatively TRBD1 (5 bases). The CDR3 runs 13 residues. Germline V CDR1 and CDR2: SQVTM, ANQGSEA. Trimming took 5 bases from V and 4 from J, leaving 11 bases between them. For the CDR3, the DNA is TGCAGCGTTTTAGGGGTGGGCACCGGGGAGCTGTTTTTT. Residues: CSVLGVGTGELFF.

Many counts were recorded for this clonotype. V and J are TRBV5-1 and TRBJ2-1; 11 nucleotides match TRBD2. The CDR3 consists of 16 residues. Germline-derived CDR1 and CDR2 are SGHRS and YFSETQ. J gave up 9 bases and V 3 bases, and 11 bases lay outside the gene matches. This CDR3 is CASSSNLAGGSPEQFF. CDR3 in DNA: TGCGCCAGCAGCTCTAACTTAGCGGGAGGGTCGCCTGAGCAGTTCTTC.

This clonotype was seen repeatedly, ten times or more. The J gene is TRBJ1-2, the V gene TRBV10-1, with 9 nucleotides matching TRBD1. The CDR3 contains 18 residues. Germline V gene lookup returns CDR1 WNHNN and CDR2 SYGVQD (reference sequence). With 2 bases clipped from V and 4 bases from J, the junction kept 14 bases outside the gene matches. The CDR3 loop reads CASSETQTWTGASYGYTF. The CDR3 DNA follows: TGCGCCAGCAGTGAGACCCAGACCTGGACAGGGGCGTCCTATGGCTACACCTTC.

At least ten counts were recorded for this clonotype. The CDR3 sequence is CSIKGVHPLPADTQYF. In DNA, the CDR3 is TGCAGTATAAAGGGGGTACACCCCCTCCCGGCGGATACGCAGTATTTT. The chain has TRBV20-1 and TRBJ2-3, with D possibly matching TRBD1 (6 bases). CDR1 is DFQATT and CDR2 is SNEGSKA in the germline V gene (reference sequence). The CDR3 consists of 16 residues. The germline V and J ends were trimmed by 8 bases and 6 bases, with 27 bases remaining between them.

This clonotype was recorded a few times. The genes are TRBV5-1 and TRBJ2-3; 15 bases agree with TRBD2. Germline CDR1 reads SGHRS; CDR2 reads YFSETQ. The J segment lost 4 bases and the V segment lost 4 bases, leaving 7 bases of the junction unmatched. The CDR3 loop spans 17 amino acids. The CDR3 loop is CASSPGLAGGLADTQYF. The CDR3, as DNA: TGCGCCAGCAGCCCCGGACTAGCGGGGGGGCTGGCAGATACGCAGTATTTT.

Many counts were recorded for this clonotype. This chain links TRBV13 with TRBJ2-7, with D possibly TRBD1 on 5 matching bases. CDR1 is PRHDT, CDR2 FYEKMQ, per germline (reference sequence). The CDR3 covers 14 residues. Between the trimmed V and J ends, which lost 5 bases and 3 bases, there was a span of 14 bases. CDR3 region: CASSDTPQDYEQYF. The CDR3 DNA reads TGTGCCAGCAGCGACACTCCACAGGACTACGAGCAGTACTTC.

This clonotype was observed a few times. The chain is built from TRBV5-1 and TRBJ2-1; unclear D gene. This CDR3 has 16 amino acids. The germline gives CDR1 SGHRS, CDR2 YFSETQ. Trimming cost V 2 bases and J 0 bases, with 12 bases left between them. CDR3 sequence reads: CASSLILRSSYNEQFF. The CDR3 coding sequence is TGCGCCAGCAGCTTAATCCTTAGGAGCTCCTACAATGAGCAGTTCTTC.

This clonotype occurred many times. The chain is built from TRBV27 and TRBJ2-7; 8 nucleotides align to TRBD2. The CDR3 consists of 14 residues. The ends lost 1 base at V and 3 bases at J; junction bases unmatched: 2. Per the germline V gene, CDR1 is MNHEY and CDR2 is SMNVEV (reference sequence). CDR3 in amino acids: CASSLFGGGYEQYF. CDR3 coding DNA: TGTGCCAGCAGTTTATTCGGGGGGGGCTACGAGCAGTACTTC.

This clonotype has only a few counts. The chain recombines TRBV4-1 with TRBJ2-7; TRBD2 might be the D (6 bases). CDR3 length equals 15 residues. Germline V lookup: CDR1 MGHRA, CDR2 YSYEKL. The V end was cut by 4 bases, the J end by 4 bases, with 17 bases between. CDR3 region: CASSPGRTATYEQYF. The CDR3 nucleotides read TGCGCCAGCAGCCCCGGGAGAACAGCTACTTACGAGCAGTACTTC.